This T cell receptor beta chain was observed in a study of long-term antiretroviral therapy in people with HIV. The CDR3 contains 14 residues. Germline-derived CDR1 and CDR2 are MDHEN and SYDVKM. The germline V and J ends were trimmed by 10 bases and 4 bases, with 19 bases remaining between them. At the survey level, the v3.0 immunoSEQ assay was run. The repertoire was sequenced with immunoSEQ multiplex PCR; TCRdb's copy has only in-frame clones and lacks some. The table shows 20,000 to 25,000 clones, with less than 85% occurring only once. The chain couples TRBV28 to TRBJ2-5; a possible D gene is TRBD2 (6 bases). Specimen: unsorted PBMCs, collected about 2.5 years after starting antiretroviral therapy. The receptor was derived from a man aged 35 to 55 with HIV. In DNA, the CDR3 is TGTGCCATAGAAAGAAGGGAGGATGGAGAGACCCAGTACTTC. It encodes CAIERREDGETQYF.